This T cell receptor (beta chain) was sequenced in a study of T cell changes during pregnancy in multiple sclerosis. Profiled with immunoSEQ multiplex PCR; TCRdb holds only in-frame clones, not every one. The sample consists of about 18,000 clones, around 85% of them appearing once. V was cut by 8 bases and J by 5 bases, with 21 bases left in between. The CDR3 has 15 amino acids. Germline CDR1 reads SNHLY; CDR2 reads FYNNEI. The sequencing here drew on CD8+ T cells from peripheral blood mononuclear cells, taken after pregnancy. This chain connects TRBV2 to TRBJ1-1, with unresolved D. The clonotype comes from a female donor with multiple sclerosis, enrolled in a pregnancy study. DNA of the CDR3: TGTGCCAGCCAATCCGGGGAGGCCGGAAGGACTGAAGCTTTCTTT. Encoded protein: CASQSGEAGRTEAFF.